The rows below give T cell receptor beta chains drawn from one sample of a study of Graves' ophthalmopathy and Graves' hyperthyroidism. One entry per CDR3 protein, called by TCRdb with MiXCR from the multiplex PCR reads. The sample yields about 400,000 distinct CDR3 sequences, 15% to 20% seen once. Material: peripheral blood. The receptors stem from a woman younger than 35 with Graves' ophthalmopathy. Each CDR3 is given with its conserved first and last residue. The order of the fields is J gene, clone size, V gene, D gene, CDR3 protein, CDR3 DNA. A D gene is named only where the DNA matches it firmly. Rows give clone size only sometimes, using once, few, many, or a class for an expanded clone.

TRBJ2-7,many,TRBV6-2/TRBV6-3,-,CASSWIGREQYF,TGTGCCAGCAGTTGGATCGGTCGGGAGCAGTACTTC
TRBJ1-1,many,TRBV7-2,-,CASSLTTYRWSTEAFF,TGTGCCAGCAGCTTAACGACTTACCGGTGGTCGACTGAAGCTTTCTTT
TRBJ2-4,few,TRBV18,-,CASSPPTSKNIQYF,TGTGCCAGCTCACCCCCGACTAGCAAAAACATTCAGTACTTC
TRBJ1-1,-,TRBV4-1,-,CASSRDRAITEAFF,TGCGCCAGCAGCCGAGACCGGGCGATCACTGAAGCTTTCTTT
TRBJ1-1,many,TRBV6-4,-,CASSEMRNTEAFF,TGTGCCAGCAGTGAGATGAGAAACACTGAAGCTTTCTTT
TRBJ2-2,many,TRBV11-1,TRBD2,CASRRGTSGLTGELFF,TGTGCCAGCAGGCGCGGGACTAGCGGGCTTACCGGGGAGCTGTTTTTT
TRBJ2-2,-,TRBV12-3/TRBV12-4,-,CASCSLEGLGGELFF,TGTGCCAGCTGTTCGCTAGAGGGGCTGGGTGGGGAGCTGTTTTTT
TRBJ2-7,many,TRBV11-2,TRBD1,CASSLNPGQGIYEQYF,TGTGCCAGCAGCTTAAATCCGGGACAGGGGATATACGAGCAGTACTTC
TRBJ1-5,many,TRBV2,-,CASSAPSGFSNQPQHF,TGTGCCAGCAGTGCCCCGTCAGGGTTTAGCAATCAGCCCCAGCATTTT
TRBJ2-7,many,TRBV15,-,CATSRGQKAKQYF,TGTGCCACCAGCAGAGGACAGAAAGCGAAGCAGTACTTC
TRBJ1-6,many,TRBV7-3,-,CASSPSEGSPLHF,TGTGCCAGCAGCCCTTCCGAGGGATCACCCCTCCACTTT